This T cell receptor (beta chain) came from a study of identical twins. TCRdb fed the 5' RACE reads into MiXCR, producing one record per CDR3 protein. The sample shows around 490,000 distinct CDR3 sequences, roughly 13% of them seen only once. CDR3 length: 15 residues. Germline assignment: CDR1 LNHNV and CDR2 YYDKDF (reference sequence). V lost 1 base to trimming and J lost 0 bases, with 10 bases between them. The data also belong to a second study, concerning yellow fever vaccine responses in identical twins.

Sequenced material: CD4+ T cells sorted from blood. This TCR came from a young woman in good health. V is TRBV15 and J is TRBJ2-7; no definite D call. The DNA for the CDR3 is TGTGCCACCAGCAGAGCGAGCAGCCACTCCTACGAGCAGTACTTC. As protein: CATSRASSHSYEQYF.